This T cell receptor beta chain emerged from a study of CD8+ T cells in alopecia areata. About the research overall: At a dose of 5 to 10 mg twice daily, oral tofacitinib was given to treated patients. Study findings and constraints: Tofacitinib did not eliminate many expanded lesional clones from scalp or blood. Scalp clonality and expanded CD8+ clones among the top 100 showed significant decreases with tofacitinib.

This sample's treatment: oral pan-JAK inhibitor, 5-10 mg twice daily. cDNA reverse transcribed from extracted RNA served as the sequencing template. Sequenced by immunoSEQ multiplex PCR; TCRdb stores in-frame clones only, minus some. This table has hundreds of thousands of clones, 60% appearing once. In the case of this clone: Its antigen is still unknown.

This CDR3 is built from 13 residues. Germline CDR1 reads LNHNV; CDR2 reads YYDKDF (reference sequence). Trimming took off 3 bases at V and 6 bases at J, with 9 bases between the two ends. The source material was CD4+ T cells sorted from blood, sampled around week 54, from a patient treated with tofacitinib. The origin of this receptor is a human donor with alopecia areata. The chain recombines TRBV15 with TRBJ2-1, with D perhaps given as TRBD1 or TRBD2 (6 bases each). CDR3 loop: CATSREGVNEQFF. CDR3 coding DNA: TGTGCCACCAGCAGGGAGGGGGTCAATGAGCAGTTCTTC.